This T cell receptor beta chain originates from a study of blood T cell repertoires in COVID-19. Study in general: Researchers got acute and convalescent COVID-19 samples from the United States, Italy and Spain. From T cells, B-cell-depleted T cells, or PBMCs came the material, which was cDNA or gDNA.

The CDR3 has 17 amino acids. J lost 8 bases, V lost 4 bases, and 11 bases had no gene match. CDR1 is SGHRS, CDR2 YFSETQ, per germline. Original processing notes: By means of reference gene primer amplification, nucleated cell counts were estimated. Profiled with immunoSEQ multiplex PCR; TCRdb holds only in-frame clones, not every one. Clone size and V and J calls were adopted from that table, with D and trimming inferred from the DNA. The sample has fewer than 400,000 clones, around 86% seen once. The sequence derives from a human donor in a cohort sampled during active COVID-19. The chain links TRBV5-1 to TRBJ2-3, with TRBD2 identical over 15 bases. The specimen was peripheral blood. The CDR3 nucleotides read TGCGCCAGCAGCCCGCGGACTAGCGGGGGGGCTCCGGGTACGCAGTATTTT. It is translated as CASSPRTSGGAPGTQYF.